The rows below give T cell receptor beta chains drawn from one sample of a study of regulatory T cells in long-lasting Graves disease. TCRdb itself ran the multiplex PCR reads through MiXCR, one entry per CDR3 protein. The data contain under 400,000 distinct CDR3 sequences, 16% of them singletons. The sample also formed part of further work on T cells in Graves' hyperthyroidism and ophthalmopathy.

The sequencing here drew on peripheral blood mononuclear cells (PBMCs), taken at new diagnosis, from a patient treated with antithyroid drugs. The source of these receptors is a man in his forties or fifties with Graves disease. Each CDR3 is given with its conserved first and last residue. D genes are given only for firm matches. Clone size is not always given. Where it is, it says once, few, many or a class for expanded clones.

size	D	V	length	J	DNA	CDR3
many	NA	TRBV20-1	14	TRBJ2-7	TGCAGTGCTCCCGTACCGGGACTTCTCTACGAGCAGTACTTC	CSAPVPGLLYEQYF
many	NA	TRBV28	14	TRBJ2-1	TGTGCCAGCAGTTTAACCGACAGGATCAATGAGCAGTTCTTC	CASSLTDRINEQFF
many	TRBD2	TRBV15	14	TRBJ2-3	TGTGCCACCAGCAGACAGCGGGGGGCAGATACGCAGTATTTT	CATSRQRGADTQYF
NA	TRBD1	TRBV20-1	14	TRBJ2-7	TGCAGTGCTCGCTCGGGACAGGGGATTTACGAGCAGTACTTC	CSARSGQGIYEQYF
NA	TRBD1	TRBV20-1	14	TRBJ2-7	TGCAGTGCTCTGGGGGACAGGGCCTCCTACGAGCAGTACTTC	CSALGDRASYEQYF
NA	NA	TRBV5-1	17	TRBJ1-2	TGCGCCAGCAGCGACCCCGGCGGCCAGAGCGAGATCTATGGCTACACCTTC	CASSDPGGQSEIYGYTF
many	TRBD1	TRBV12-3/TRBV12-4	16	TRBJ2-2	TGTGCCAGCAGGAGGGGGACAGGGGGCAACACCGGGGAGCTGTTTTTT	CASRRGTGGNTGELFF
many	NA	TRBV18	14	TRBJ2-5	TGTGCCAGCTCACCACCCCCTGGGGCAGAGACCCAGTACTTC	CASSPPPGAETQYF
NA	TRBD2	TRBV9	15	TRBJ2-2	TGTGCCAGCAGCCTACCGGGGGGGCCCACCGGGGAGCTGTTTTTT	CASSLPGGPTGELFF
many	NA	TRBV5-1	12	TRBJ1-6	TGCGCCAGCAGAGCAGATAATTCACCCCTCCACTTT	CASRADNSPLHF
NA	NA	TRBV20-1	11	TRBJ2-7	TGCAGTGCCTCACTTAGGTACGAGCAGTACTTC	CSASLRYEQYF